This T cell receptor (beta chain) was identified during a study of a mutant IDH1 vaccine in newly diagnosed glioma. Study-wide context: Radiotherapy alone preceded vaccination by 4-6 weeks; alternatively, vaccination started with temozolomide cycles. Among treated patients, around 60% were male and approximately 40% female, and mean age was about 41 years.

As for this clone: Its antigen is still unknown.

This CDR3 has 17 amino acids. CDR1 and CDR2 (germline): SGHTA, FQGNSA. Trimming removed 2 bases from V and 2 bases from J; junction bases left unmatched: 6. Stated time point: week 47, end of study. The study gave 300 ug of mutant IDH1 20-mer peptide per vaccine dose, with topical imiquimod. Patients had eight vaccinations, in weeks 1, 3, 5, 7, 11, 15, 19 and 23. Data came from immunoSEQ multiplex PCR; TCRdb stores just in-frame clones and leaves some out. The table has about 94,000 clones, 89% seen once. The clonotype was recovered from a woman aged 50 to 60 with glioma. This chain connects TRBV7-2 to TRBJ2-7, with 13 positions matching TRBD2. Here the sequenced sample was PBMCs, taken from a glioma patient whose treatment included an IDH1 peptide vaccine. The CDR3 here is CASSLKGTSGIAYEQYF. The CDR3 nucleotides are TGTGCCAGCAGCTTAAAAGGGACTAGCGGGATTGCCTACGAGCAGTACTTC.